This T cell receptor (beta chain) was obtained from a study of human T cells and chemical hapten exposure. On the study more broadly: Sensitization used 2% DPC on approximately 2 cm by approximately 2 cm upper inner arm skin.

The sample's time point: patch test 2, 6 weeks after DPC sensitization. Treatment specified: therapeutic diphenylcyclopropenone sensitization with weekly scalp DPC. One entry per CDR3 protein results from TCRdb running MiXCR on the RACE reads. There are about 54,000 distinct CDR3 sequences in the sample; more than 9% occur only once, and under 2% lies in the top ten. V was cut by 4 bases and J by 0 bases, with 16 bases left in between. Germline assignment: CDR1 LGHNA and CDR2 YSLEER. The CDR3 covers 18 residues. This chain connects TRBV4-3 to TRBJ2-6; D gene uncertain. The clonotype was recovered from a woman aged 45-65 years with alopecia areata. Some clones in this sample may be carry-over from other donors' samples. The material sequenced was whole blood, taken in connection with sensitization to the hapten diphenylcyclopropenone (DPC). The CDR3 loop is CASSPEPKFPSGANVLTF. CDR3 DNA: TGCGCCAGCAGCCCCGAGCCTAAATTCCCCTCTGGGGCCAACGTCCTGACTTTC.